One and the same sample provided the 10 T cell receptor beta chains below, sequenced in a study of monozygotic twins with inflammatory bowel disease. Reanalyzing the 5' RACE reads, TCRdb keeps one entry per CDR3 protein, without DNA. The table lists just over 300,000 distinct CDR3 sequences. The specimen was blood. The receptors stem from a human donor with ulcerative colitis or Crohn's disease, or a healthy co-twin of an affected twin (not recorded which).

The rearrangement joins TRBV12-3 or TRBV12-4 to TRBJ1-6; as DNA is missing, the TRBD1 call by TCRdb cannot be tested. The CDR3 extends over 15 amino acids. CDR3 protein: CASSLTGGSRSPLHF.

The genes are TRBV3-1 and TRBJ2-1; TCRdb returns TRBD1, unconfirmable since there is no DNA. The germline CDR1 and CDR2 sequences are LGHDT and YNNKEL (reference sequence). The CDR3 extends over 12 amino acids. The CDR3: CASRKTGNEQFF.

The chain couples TRBV5-5 to TRBJ2-7; TCRdb's D gene call, TRBD1, goes unchecked for lack of DNA. Germline CDR1 reads SGHKS; CDR2 reads YYEKEE (reference sequence). This CDR3 comprises 16 residues. The CDR3 reads CASSSPGQGAFREQYF.

The chain joins TRBV28 to TRBJ1-6; TCRdb's assignment of TRBD1 cannot be checked, as there is no DNA. Per germline, CDR1 MDHEN and CDR2 SYDVKM. CDR3 size: 15 residues. The CDR3 loop reads CASTELGRENSPLHF. Full variable domain (outside the CDR3, taken from reference TRBV28 and TRBJ1-6): DVKVTQSSRYLVKRTGEKVFLECVQDMDHENMFWYRQDPGLGLRLIYFSYDVKMKEKGDIPEGYSVSREKKERFSLILESASTNQTSMYLCASTELGRENSPLHFGNGTRLTVT.

The V call is TRBV4-3, the J call TRBJ1-4. The CDR3 is 11 residues long. In germline, CDR1 is LGHNA, CDR2 YSLEER. CDR3 amino acids: CASSEGEKLFF.

J is TRBJ2-7 and V is TRBV6-5. The CDR3 spans 13 residues. Germline V gene sequence: CDR1 MNHEY, CDR2 SVGAGI. This CDR3 reads CASSSQFSYEQYF.

The chain employs TRBV5-4 and TRBJ2-3; TCRdb reports TRBD2, a call that lacks DNA to check it against. Germline V lookup: CDR1 SGHNT, CDR2 YYREEE (reference sequence). The CDR3 loop spans 17 amino acids. The CDR3 sequence is CASSSPGLAGGTDTQYF.

The chain links TRBV12-3 or TRBV12-4 to TRBJ2-1; TCRdb's D call of TRBD1 is untestable without DNA. This CDR3 contains 15 residues. The CDR3 spells CASSLDGSEWGEQFF.

The chain uses TRBV12-3 or TRBV12-4 and TRBJ2-3. The CDR3 is 12 residues long. This CDR3 is CASRPIADTQYF.

This chain connects TRBV7-2 to TRBJ1-4; the TRBD1 assignment by TCRdb is unverifiable without DNA. The CDR3 is 17 residues long. Germline loops: CDR1 SGHTA, CDR2 FQGNSA. This CDR3 is CASSAGQGGATNEKLFF.